This T cell receptor beta chain was found in a study of T cell changes during pregnancy in multiple sclerosis. TCRdb's table, derived via immunoSEQ multiplex PCR, lists solely in-frame clones and lacks some. The data contain some 70,000 clones, 85% to 95% of them singletons. The V and J ends lost 5 bases and 0 bases respectively, with 17 bases between them. Per germline, CDR1 SQVTM and CDR2 ANQGSEA. The length of the CDR3 is 16 residues. The sequence derives from a female donor in good health, enrolled as a control in a pregnancy study. The sample in question was CD8+ T cells from peripheral blood mononuclear cells, obtained in the third trimester of pregnancy. This chain links TRBV29-1 with TRBJ1-3; the D is unclear. The CDR3 nucleotides read TGCAGCGTTTCCGACATCCCTTCCGGCTCTGGAAACACCATATATTTT. This sequence encodes CSVSDIPSGSGNTIYF.